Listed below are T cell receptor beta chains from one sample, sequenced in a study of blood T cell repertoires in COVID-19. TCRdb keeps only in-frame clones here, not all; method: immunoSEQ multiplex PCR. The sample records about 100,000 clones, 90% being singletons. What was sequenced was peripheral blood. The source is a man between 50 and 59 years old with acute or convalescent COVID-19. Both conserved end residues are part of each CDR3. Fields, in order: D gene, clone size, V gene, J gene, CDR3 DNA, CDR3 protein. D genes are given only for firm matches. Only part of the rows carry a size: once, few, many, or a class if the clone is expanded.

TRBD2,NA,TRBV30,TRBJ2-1,TGTGCCTGGAGCGGGACTAGCGGGAGTGTCTATGAGCAGTTCTTC,CAWSGTSGSVYEQFF
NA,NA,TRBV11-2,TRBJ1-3,TGTGCCAGCAGCTTAGTTCCGGGTTCGGACACCATATATTTT,CASSLVPGSDTIYF
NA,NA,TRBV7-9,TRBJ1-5,TGTGCCAGCAGCTTAGGGGAGGACCAGCCCCAGCATTTT,CASSLGEDQPQHF
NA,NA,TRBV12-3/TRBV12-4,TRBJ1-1,TGTGCCAGCAGTTTTAGGAGGGAATCTGAAGCTTTCTTT,CASSFRRESEAFF
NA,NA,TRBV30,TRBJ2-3,TGTGCCTGGAATCCAGGGCGGACAGATACGCAGTATTTT,CAWNPGRTDTQYF
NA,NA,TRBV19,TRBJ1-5,TGTGCCAGTAGTATATCGGCGGGCAATCAGCCCCAGCATTTT,CASSISAGNQPQHF
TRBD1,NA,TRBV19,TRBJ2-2,TGTGCCAGTAGTGTACAGGGGGAGCGGGCCGGGGAGCTGTTTTTT,CASSVQGERAGELFF
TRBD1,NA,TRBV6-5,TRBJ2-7,TGTGCCAGCATCGCGAGGGGACAGGGATCGTACGAGCAGTACTTC,CASIARGQGSYEQYF
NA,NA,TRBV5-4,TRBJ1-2,TGTGCCAGCAGCACGGACAGAGTCTATGGCTACACCTTC,CASSTDRVYGYTF
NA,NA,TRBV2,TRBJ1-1,TGTGCCAGCAGGATACAGGGCAGAAGAACTGAAGCTTTCTTT,CASRIQGRRTEAFF
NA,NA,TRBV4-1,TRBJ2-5,TGCGCCAGCAGCTACGACTCGAACCAAGAGACCCAGTACTTC,CASSYDSNQETQYF
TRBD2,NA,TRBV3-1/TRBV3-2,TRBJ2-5,TGTGCCAGCAGCCCCCGGGATAGCGGGAAGGTGAGGGAGACCCAGTACTTC,CASSPRDSGKVRETQYF
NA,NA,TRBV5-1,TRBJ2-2,TGCGCCAGCAGCTTGGTGGCCGGGAAAAACACCGGGGAGCTGTTTTTT,CASSLVAGKNTGELFF
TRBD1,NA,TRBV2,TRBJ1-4,TGTGCCAGCATCCGGGACAGGGAGGAAAAACTGTTTTTT,CASIRDREEKLFF
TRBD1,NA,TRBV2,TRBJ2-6,TGTGCCAGCCTCCCGGGACAGGGTTTATATGGGGCCAACGTCCTGACTTTC,CASLPGQGLYGANVLTF
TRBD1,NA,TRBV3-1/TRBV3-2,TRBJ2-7,TGTGCCAGCAGCCGGTCGGGGACAGGGTCGTACTACGAGCAGTACTTC,CASSRSGTGSYYEQYF
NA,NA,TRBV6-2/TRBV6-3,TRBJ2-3,TGTGCCAGCAGTTACTCAAGGGGGTACCCAGATACGCAGTATTTT,CASSYSRGYPDTQYF
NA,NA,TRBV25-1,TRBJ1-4,TGTGCCAGCAAAGGCCTGACCAGGGGCAATAATGAAAAACTGTTTTTT,CASKGLTRGNNEKLFF
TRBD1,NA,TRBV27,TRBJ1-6,TGTGCCAGCAGGCAAGAGAGGACAGGTTCTCCTTCACCCCTCCACTTT,CASRQERTGSPSPLHF
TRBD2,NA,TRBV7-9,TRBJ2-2,TGTGCCAGCAGCCCGGGACTAGGGGTAGGAACCGGGGAGCTGTTTTTT,CASSPGLGVGTGELFF
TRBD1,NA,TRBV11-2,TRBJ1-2,TGTGCCAGCAGCCCCGGGACAGGGTACTATGGCTACACCTTC,CASSPGTGYYGYTF
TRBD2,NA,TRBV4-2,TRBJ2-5,TGTGCCAGCAGCCAAAGGGCGGGAGGGGCAGAGACCCAGTACTTC,CASSQRAGGAETQYF
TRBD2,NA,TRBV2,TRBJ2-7,TGTGCCAGCACGAGGACTAGGGTAGGCGAGCAGTACTTC,CASTRTRVGEQYF
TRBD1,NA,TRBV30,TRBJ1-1,TGTGCCTGGAGCCTCGGGACAGGGGTCACTGAAGCTTTCTTT,CAWSLGTGVTEAFF
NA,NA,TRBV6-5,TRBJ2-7,TGTGCCAGCAGTTACTCGCTGGGGGCGGAAGAGCAGTACTTC,CASSYSLGAEEQYF
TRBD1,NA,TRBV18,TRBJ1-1,TGTGCCAGCTCACCAGGAACAGGGGGTGGCGAAGCTTTCTTT,CASSPGTGGGEAFF
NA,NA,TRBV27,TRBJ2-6,TGTGCCAGCACGACGGGTGGCCTCTCTGGGGCCAACGTCCTGACTTTC,CASTTGGLSGANVLTF
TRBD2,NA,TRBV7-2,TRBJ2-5,TGTGCCAGCAGCTCCGGACTAGTTCAGGAGACCCAGTACTTC,CASSSGLVQETQYF
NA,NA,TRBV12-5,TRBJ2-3,TGTGCTAGTGGTCCCAACACAGATACGCAGTATTTT,CASGPNTDTQYF
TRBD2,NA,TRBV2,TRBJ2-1,TGTGCCAGCAGTAGCGGGAGTATTTGGGTTGAGCAGTTCTTC,CASSSGSIWVEQFF
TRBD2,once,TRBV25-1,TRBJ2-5,TGTGCCTCCCAAGTTGGCAGCGGGAGGTCGCAAGAGACCCAGTACTTC,CASQVGSGRSQETQYF
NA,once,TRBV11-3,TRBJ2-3,TGTGCCAGCAGCTTAGCCCTAGCGTCGACAGATACGCAGTATTTT,CASSLALASTDTQYF
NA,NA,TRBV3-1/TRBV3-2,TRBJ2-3,TGTGCCAGCAGCCTCGGACTGGCACAAGATACGCAGTATTTT,CASSLGLAQDTQYF
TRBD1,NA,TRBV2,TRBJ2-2,TGTGCCAGCAGTGAACGGACAGGGGGGGTCGGGGAGCTGTTTTTT,CASSERTGGVGELFF
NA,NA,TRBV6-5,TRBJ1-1,TGTGCCAGCAGTTTGGGGGGAATGAACACTGAAGCTTTCTTT,CASSLGGMNTEAFF
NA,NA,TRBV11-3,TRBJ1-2,TGTGCCAGCAGCTTAGACCGGGGAAACTATGGCTACACCTTC,CASSLDRGNYGYTF
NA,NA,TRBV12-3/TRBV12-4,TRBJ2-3,TGTGCCAGCAGTGTCCAGCGGGATACGCAGTATTTT,CASSVQRDTQYF
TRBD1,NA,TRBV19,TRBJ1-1,TGTGCCAGTAGTAAAACGGCAGGGGGCCCGAGCGCTGAAGCTTTCTTT,CASSKTAGGPSAEAFF
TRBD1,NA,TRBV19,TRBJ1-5,TGTGCCAGTTGTACAGGGGACAGCAATCAGCCCCTGCATTTT,CASCTGDSNQPLHF
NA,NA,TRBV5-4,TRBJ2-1,TGTGCCAGCAGCGGGGATGCGGGGATTAATGAGCAGTTCTTC,CASSGDAGINEQFF
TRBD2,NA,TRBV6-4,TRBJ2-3,TGTGCCAGCAGTGCGGCGGGGGGCACAGATACGCAGTATTTT,CASSAAGGTDTQYF
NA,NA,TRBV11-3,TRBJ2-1,TGTGCCAGCAGCTCGAAAGGACAGTACAATGAGCAGTTCTTC,CASSSKGQYNEQFF
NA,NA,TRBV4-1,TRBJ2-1,TGCGCCAGCAGACCCACAGGGAGAAATGAGCAGTTCTTC,CASRPTGRNEQFF
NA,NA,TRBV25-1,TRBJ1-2,TGTGCCAGCAGTGATACAGGGAGCTATGGCTACACCTTC,CASSDTGSYGYTF
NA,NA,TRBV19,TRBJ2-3,TGTGCCAGTAGTATAGATCCGGGAGAGGGAGATACGCAGTATTTT,CASSIDPGEGDTQYF
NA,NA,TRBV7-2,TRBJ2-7,TGTGCCAGCAGCTCCTGGACTGTAAACTACGAGCAGTACTTC,CASSSWTVNYEQYF
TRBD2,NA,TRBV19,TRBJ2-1,TGTGCCAGTAGTATGGTTCGGGTCGGGAGGGCCGACTTTGCCTACAATGAGCAGTTCTTC,CASSMVRVGRADFAYNEQFF
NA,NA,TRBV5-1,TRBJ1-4,TGCGCCAGCAGCCCAGTTACGACGTCTGCGGATGAAAAACTGTTTTTT,CASSPVTTSADEKLFF